This TCR beta chain was retrieved from a study of spatial heterogeneity in lung cancer. Study-wide background: Fewer alpha-chain than beta-chain sequences were consistently detected. In tumor regions, TCR transcript counts tracked strongly with a T cell module score from matched bulk RNA-seq. Unique TCR and UMI combinations averaged more than ten appearances each in raw reads. Study-level points and caveats: The study found that expanded intratumoral alpha and beta TCR counts tracked tumor mutation counts.

Indicated time point: sample taken at primary tumor resection. Single TCR cDNA molecules each had their own unique molecular identifier. Each CDR3 protein is one row after TCRdb ran MiXCR on the 5' RACE reads. The repertoire consists of roughly 2,000 distinct CDR3 sequences, with about an eighth occurring once and the leading ten covering about 9.1%. The germline V gene encodes CDR1 SGHDN and CDR2 FVKESK. V lost 2 bases, J lost 5 bases, and 10 bases lay in between. The CDR3 has 13 amino acids. A remark on this clonotype: The antigen is not known.

This clonotype was obtained from a male donor with early-stage non-small cell lung cancer. The source was lung tumor tissue, collected at surgery. The chain combines TRBV14 with TRBJ2-7; TRBD1 might be the D (5 bases). The chain's CDR3 is CASSQWGPHEQYF. The DNA of the CDR3 is TGTGCCAGCAGCCAATGGGGCCCCCACGAGCAGTACTTC.